This T cell receptor beta chain originates from a study of cytotoxic CD8 clonotypes in ibrutinib-treated CLL. The V gene's germline CDR1 is MNHEY and CDR2 SMNVEV (reference sequence). Trimming took off 6 bases at V and 4 bases at J, with 18 bases between the two ends. The CDR3 is 16 amino acids. Method: immunoSEQ multiplex PCR; TCRdb's copy keeps in-frame clones and lacks some. The sample has approximately 320,000 clones; roughly 67% are singletons. The sample was PBMCs, taken after 36 months of ibrutinib treatment. The origin of this receptor is a human donor with chronic lymphocytic leukemia. This chain connects TRBV27 to TRBJ1-4; tentative D call: TRBD1 (6 bases). The DNA for the CDR3 is TGTGCCAGCAGACCCCGGGCAGGGGCCTATAATGAAAAACTGTTTTTT. Amino acid sequence: CASRPRAGAYNEKLFF.